This T cell receptor (beta chain) was profiled in a study of early T cells in non-severe SARS-CoV-2 infection listed by TCRdb under 2021. Background on the whole study: TCR sequencing used bulk RNA from unsorted whole blood, so alpha and beta chains could not be paired. Broad study findings and their caveats: VDJdb matching was skewed toward anti-spike CD8 responses and likely underestimated virus-specific expansions, missing private and CD4 specificities.

This was a case-control study nested in a cohort of healthcare workers in London, UK, who had nasopharyngeal swab PCR tests and blood samples taken every week. Healthcare workers were recruited during the week of the UK lockdown, between 23 and 31 March 2020, and followed weekly for up to about 16 weeks. At the junction V is shortened by 8 bases and J by 4 bases, with 12 bases in between. The CDR3 holds 12 amino acids from the cysteine to the phenylalanine. Only CDR3 DNA remains: 36 bases, in frame from the first base. This clonotype was detected only a few times. Its target antigen remains unknown. No clone much larger than this one lies a single base away; base qualities are absent. Library prep was done by 5' RACE. Sequencing instrument: NextSeq 500. The TCR library protocol attached unique molecular identifiers to individual cDNA molecules to correct for sequencing error and PCR bias. Sequencing covered both TCR alpha and beta chains, and within each sample the abundances of alpha and beta sequences were tightly co-correlated. From the authors' description of their analysis: V gene, J gene and CDR3 annotation of TCR sequences was performed with Decombinator V4. TCRs were defined as expanded if a significant change between any two time points was detected under a Poisson model with p below 0.0001. TCR abundances were normalised to the total number of TCRs sequenced per sample and were expressed as counts per million. TRAV1-2 paired with TRAJ12, TRAJ20 or TRAJ33 defined MAIT TCRs, while TRAV10 paired with TRAJ18 defined iNKT TCRs. VDJdb, accessed 1 November 2021, was searched for CMV, EBV and SARS-CoV-2 annotated TCRs, with TCRs annotated for multiple antigens excluded. Clones were called with MiXCR by TCRdb after fastp trimmed the public reads at Q25, and only in-frame beta chains were retained. A single entry per CDR3 protein holds the most common genes and DNA from its merged rows. What appears here as the V and J calls and clone size reflects TCRdb's work, not the paper's. This sample holds 29,000 or so distinct CDR3 sequences; about 5.5% were observed only once. The ten largest make up 11% of the sample.

The sequence was collected from an adult who was a healthcare worker with PCR-confirmed SARS-CoV-2 infection or an uninfected control (not recorded which). Specimen: whole blood. The chain couples TRBV12-3 or TRBV12-4 to TRBJ2-7; matching of 6 bases hints at TRBD2 as the D gene. The CDR3: CASGLGGYEQYF. The DNA is as follows: TGTGCCAGCGGGTTAGGAGGGTACGAGCAGTACTTC.